Below, 22 T cell receptor beta chains from the same sample are listed, as sequenced in a study of cytotoxic CD8 clonotypes in ibrutinib-treated CLL. The data were produced by immunoSEQ multiplex PCR, yet TCRdb's version contains in-frame clones alone and is incomplete. The sample carries fewer than 400,000 clones, over 60% recorded once. Sequences were derived from PBMCs, sampled after 36 months of ibrutinib treatment. These receptors originate from a human donor with chronic lymphocytic leukemia.

V is TRBV29-1 and J is TRBJ2-4, with D tentatively TRBD1 or TRBD2 (5 bases each). This CDR3 has 12 amino acids. Looked up from germline, CDR1 is SQVTM and CDR2 is ANQGSEA. Trimming took 5 bases from V and 7 from J, leaving 12 bases between them. The DNA for the CDR3 is TGCAGCGTTCGTGGGGGATACAACATTCAGTACTTC. Its protein is CSVRGGYNIQYF. Full variable domain (outside the CDR3, taken from reference TRBV29-1 and TRBJ2-4): SAVISQKPSRDICQRGTSLTIQCQVDSQVTMMFWYRQQPGQSLTLIATANQGSEATYESGFVIDKFPISRPNLTFSTLTVSNMSPEDSSIYLCSVRGGYNIQYFGAGTRLSVL.

The chain combines TRBV5-1 with TRBJ2-7; D not resolved. Per germline, CDR1 SGHRS and CDR2 YFSETQ. V was shortened by 4 bases and J by 2 bases, with 28 bases between the two germline ends. The CDR3 is 19 amino acids. DNA for the CDR3: TGCGCCAGCAGCAACGGCTTTGGGCTTCCTACGGGTGGTGCCTACGAGCAGTACTTC. Its translation is CASSNGFGLPTGGAYEQYF.

J is TRBJ1-5 and V is TRBV10-1; TRBD1 is a possible D gene (6 bases). V shed 6 bases and J shed 9 bases, with 18 bases lying between them. From germline, CDR1 is WNHNN and CDR2 SYGVQD (reference sequence). The CDR3 totals 14 residues. This chain's CDR3 is CASSPRQDNVPQHF. The CDR3 DNA sequence: TGCGCCAGCAGCCCCAGACAGGATAATGTGCCCCAGCATTTT.

The genes are TRBV1 and TRBJ2-7. TRBV1 constitutes a pseudogene. The CDR3 covers 13 residues. CDR3 in amino acids: CTSSQGGAYEQYF. The CDR3 DNA is TGCACCAGCAGCCAAGGAGGGGCCTACGAGCAGTACTTC.

Turning to this clone: Other DNA sequences in this specimen translate into the identical CDR3. V and J are TRBV6-5 and TRBJ1-2, with 7 bases lining up with TRBD1. The J segment lost 7 bases and the V segment lost 2 bases, leaving 7 bases of the junction unmatched. Germline lookup yields CDR1 MNHEY and CDR2 SVGAGI. The CDR3 is made up of 14 amino acids. The CDR3 DNA is TGTGCCAGCAGTTACAGTGCAGGGGGTGTTGGCTACACCTTC. Translation: CASSYSAGGVGYTF.

This chain connects TRBV5-1 to TRBJ2-7; 8 bases agree with TRBD1. Germline CDR1 SGHRS, CDR2 YFSETQ. The length of the CDR3 is 14 residues. V shed 2 bases, J shed 2 bases, and the junction held 3 bases outside the gene matches. Here the CDR3 reads CASSLSGGTYEQYF. CDR3 nucleotides: TGCGCCAGCAGCTTATCAGGGGGCACCTACGAGCAGTACTTC.

This chain joins TRBV5-4 and TRBJ2-5, with no clear D. Germline assignment: CDR1 SGHNT and CDR2 YYREEE (reference sequence). V was clipped by 0 bases and J by 2 bases, with 11 bases between them. This CDR3 contains 15 residues. CDR3: CASSLEAALQETQYF. CDR3 sequence (DNA): TGTGCCAGCAGCTTGGAGGCAGCGTTACAAGAGACCCAGTACTTC.

This clone has only one observation. This rearrangement joins TRBV5-1 to TRBJ2-5, with 8 bases matching TRBD1. V shed 4 bases and J 5 bases; nucleotides not matched to a gene: 7. From germline, CDR1 is SGHRS and CDR2 YFSETQ. The CDR3 is 14 residues long. CDR3 DNA sequence: TGCGCCAGCAGCCAAGGACAGGGTAGGGAGACCCAGTACTTC. It translates to CASSQGQGRETQYF.

This sequence joins TRBV19 and TRBJ1-4; D remains unclear. The CDR3 covers 13 residues. Germline values: CDR1 LNHDA, CDR2 SQIVND (reference sequence). The V and J ends lost 7 bases and 4 bases respectively, with 10 bases between them. The CDR3 here is CASTGRSNEKLFF. Here the CDR3 DNA reads TGTGCCAGTACGGGCAGGAGTAATGAAAAACTGTTTTTT.

The chain carries TRBV6-1 and TRBJ1-1; unclear D gene. The CDR3 is 15 amino acids. V lost 2 bases, J lost 0 bases, and 10 bases lay in between. From germline, CDR1 is MNHNS and CDR2 SASEGT. For the CDR3, the DNA is TGTGCCAGCAGTGAAAGTTGGGCGGTGAACACTGAAGCTTTCTTT. It translates to CASSESWAVNTEAFF.

This chain links TRBV7-8 with TRBJ1-5; D gene ambiguous. With 5 bases removed from V and 4 bases from J, the gap between germline ends came to 9 bases. In germline, CDR1 is SGHVS, CDR2 FQNEAQ. The CDR3 is 13 residues long. CDR3 protein: CASSSRRNQPQHF. Here the CDR3 DNA reads TGTGCCAGCAGCAGCCGCAGAAATCAGCCCCAGCATTTT.

The gene calls are TRBV27 and TRBJ2-2, with D tentatively TRBD2 (6 bases). This CDR3 comprises 16 residues. V lost 0 bases, J lost 5 bases, and 13 bases lay in between. Germline V lookup: CDR1 MNHEY, CDR2 SMNVEV (reference sequence). The CDR3 nucleotides are TGTGCCAGCAGTTTATCAGGGAGGATCAGGACCGGGGAGCTGTTTTTT. It is translated as CASSLSGRIRTGELFF.

J is TRBJ1-1 and V is TRBV7-9; 7 bases align to TRBD1. From germline, CDR1 is SEHNR and CDR2 FQNEAQ (reference sequence). The CDR3 length is 15 residues. V lost 5 bases and J lost 0; bases outside the gene matches: 6. CDR3 in amino acids: CASSRWTGMNTEAFF. The CDR3 DNA is TGTGCCAGCAGCAGGTGGACAGGAATGAACACTGAAGCTTTCTTT.

The chain links TRBV18 to TRBJ2-1; no definite D call. Germline V gene lookup returns CDR1 KGHSH and CDR2 LQKENI. V lost 0 bases and J 4 bases, leaving 10 bases between the germline ends. The CDR3 consists of 15 residues. As DNA, the CDR3 is TGTGCCAGCTCACCACCAAACAGCCAGTACAATGAGCAGTTCTTC. This sequence encodes CASSPPNSQYNEQFF.

The chain joins TRBV4-1 to TRBJ1-2; 12 positions agree with TRBD1. The CDR3 has 18 amino acids. Germline lookup yields CDR1 MGHRA and CDR2 YSYEKL. With V trimmed by 2 bases and J by 3 bases, 10 bases remained unmatched. The CDR3 DNA sequence: TGCGCCAGCAGCCAACCACGGGACAGGGGGCGGGTGGACTATGGCTACACCTTC. It translates to CASSQPRDRGRVDYGYTF.

The CDR3 here is CASGLVSKRQRTSYGYTF. The CDR3 nucleotides read TGTGCTAGTGGTTTGGTATCCAAAAGGCAGCGAACCTCCTATGGCTACACCTTC. This chain uses TRBV12-5 with TRBJ1-2, with D unresolved. CDR3 length: 18 residues. Germline V gene sequence: CDR1 LGHNT, CDR2 FRNRAP. Trimming left V 0 bases short and J 4 bases short, with 21 bases between.

V usage is TRBV29-1 and J usage is TRBJ1-5; 7 bases match TRBD1. The CDR3 has 14 amino acids. The V gene end was trimmed by 6 bases and the J gene end by 1 base; junction bases not matched to a gene: 6. Germline V gives CDR1 SQVTM, CDR2 ANQGSEA. The CDR3 region has the DNA TGCAGCGTGGGGGACAGTCAAAGCAATCAGCCCCAGCATTTT. Its protein is CSVGDSQSNQPQHF.

This clone was counted only a few times. The chain links TRBV7-9 to TRBJ2-2, with 8 bases that match TRBD1. V lost 5 bases, J lost 1 base, and 3 bases stayed unmatched. CDR1 is SEHNR and CDR2 is FQNEAQ in the germline V gene (reference sequence). The CDR3 loop spans 15 amino acids. CDR3 DNA: TGTGCCAGCAGCCGCGGGACAGGGAACACCGGGGAGCTGTTTTTT. This codes for CASSRGTGNTGELFF.

This sequence joins TRBV15 and TRBJ1-5; unclear D gene. CDR1 LNHNV and CDR2 YYDKDF come from the germline V gene (reference sequence). This CDR3 region has 16 residues. Trimming removed 2 bases at V and 6 bases at J, with 17 bases between. The CDR3 loop reads CATSRLAPGIGQPQHF. For the CDR3, the DNA is TGTGCCACCAGCAGACTTGCCCCGGGTATTGGTCAGCCCCAGCATTTT.

The chain uses TRBV19 and TRBJ2-4; 11 positions match TRBD2. There are 15 residues in the CDR3. Germline CDR1 reads LNHDA; CDR2 reads SQIVND (reference sequence). V was pared by 1 base and J by 7 bases, with 3 bases of the junction left unmatched. CDR3 DNA: TGTGCCAGTAGTATAGGAAGGACTAGCGGGAACATTCAGTACTTC. Encoded protein: CASSIGRTSGNIQYF.

This clone came up a few times. The chain couples TRBV25-1 to TRBJ1-1, with D possibly TRBD1 on 6 matching bases. From germline, CDR1 is MGHDK and CDR2 SYGVNS. The germline V and J ends were trimmed by 6 bases and 0 bases, with 8 bases remaining between them. The CDR3 runs to 13 residues. The CDR3 nucleotides read TGTGCCAGCAGAGGACAGTTGAACACTGAAGCTTTCTTT. Translated, it gives CASRGQLNTEAFF.

This chain links TRBV4-1 with TRBJ1-6; D ambiguous. Germline V gene lookup returns CDR1 MGHRA and CDR2 YSYEKL. The CDR3 sequence is 12 residues long. V gave up 4 bases and J gave up 11 bases, with 9 bases separating them. The CDR3 spells CASSPSGTPLHF. The DNA for the CDR3 is TGCGCCAGCAGCCCTTCTGGAACACCCCTCCACTTT.